This TCR beta chain was found in a study of cytomegalovirus exposure and HLA in healthy donors. Study conclusions and caveats: With high specificity and sensitivity, the classifier reportedly diagnosed cytomegalovirus status.

The V gene's germline CDR1 is GTSNPN and CDR2 SVGIG (reference sequence). V lost 3 bases to trimming and J lost 3 bases, with 9 bases between them. The CDR3 runs to 13 residues. To note about this clone: Its target is not known. The same CDR3 is also encoded by other DNA sequences in this sample.

13 Jbeta primers and 60 Vbeta primers were used for the PCR. The table came from immunoSEQ multiplex PCR; TCRdb's copy has only in-frame clones and leaves some out. The sample records about 180,000 clones, around 70% being singletons. This TCR derives from a male donor in good health and CMV-seronegative. The chain carries TRBV30 and TRBJ1-5; D not certain. The specimen sequenced was PBMCs. The CDR3 region has the DNA TGTGCCTGGAGCGGGAGAGACAATCAGCCCCAGCATTTT. This translates into CAWSGRDNQPQHF.